This T cell receptor (beta chain) was sequenced during a study of T cells in Graves' hyperthyroidism and ophthalmopathy. Trimming took off 0 bases at V and 8 bases at J, with 14 bases between the two ends. Germline CDR1 SGHRS, CDR2 YFSETQ. This CDR3 spans 14 amino acids. Patients aged 18 to 65 with hyperthyroidism were newly diagnosed, with duration under 2 months. Exclusions: uncontrolled infection, other autoimmune disease, pregnancy, lactation. It was RNA transcripts that yielded the amplified TCR beta CDR3 regions. The HTBI set primed first-round TCR CDR3 RT-PCR. Each CDR3 protein is one row after TCRdb ran MiXCR on the multiplex PCR reads. The table has about 360,000 distinct CDR3 sequences, around 13% seen once; the top ten hold 9% to 9.5%.

The sequence was obtained from a woman in her late teens or twenties with Graves' hyperthyroidism. V and J are TRBV5-1 and TRBJ1-2; maybe TRBD1 (6 bases). Source material: blood. The CDR3 loop is CASSLARTVDGYTF. CDR3 sequence (DNA): TGCGCCAGCAGCTTGGCCCGGACAGTCGACGGCTACACCTTC.